This passage covers 23 T cell receptor beta chains from one sample sequenced in a study of blood T cell repertoires in COVID-19. The repertoire was sequenced with immunoSEQ multiplex PCR; TCRdb's copy has only in-frame clones and lacks some. The sample has about 250,000 clones; about 85% are singletons. The sample was peripheral blood. These receptors came from a human donor with COVID-19, enrolled during active disease. The donor label of this sample is uncertain.

J is TRBJ2-1 and V is TRBV5-1; TRBD2 is a possible D gene (6 bases). V lost 1 base, J lost 5 bases, and 10 bases lay in between. The CDR3 loop spans 14 amino acids. Germline V gene data show CDR1 as SGHRS and CDR2 as YFSETQ. The CDR3 DNA sequence: TGCGCCAGCAGCTTGCCGCGGGGAGACAATGAGCAGTTCTTC. Its translation: CASSLPRGDNEQFF.

Turning to this clone: One end of the junction fails to match germline, which may point to a read error. The chain recombines TRBV7-7 with TRBJ2-3; TRBD1 agrees at 8 bases. Germline V gives CDR1 SSHAT, CDR2 FNYEAQ (reference sequence). This CDR3 is built from 14 residues. Here the CDR3 DNA reads TGTGCTAGCAGCCAGACAGGGGCGACAGATACGCAGTATTTT. As protein: CASSQTGATDTQYF.

This clone was counted once. The genes are TRBV24-1 and TRBJ2-3; D gene uncertain. V lost 2 bases and J 2 bases, leaving 7 bases between the germline ends. The germline CDR1 and CDR2 sequences are KGHDR and SFDVKD. The CDR3 has 14 residues. The CDR3 here is CATSDSMVTDTQYF. Here the CDR3 DNA reads TGTGCCACCAGTGATTCTATGGTCACAGATACGCAGTATTTT.

The J gene is TRBJ2-7, the V gene TRBV11-2; 7 nucleotides match TRBD1. The CDR3 covers 17 residues. V trimming: 4 bases; J trimming: 4 bases; junction bases outside the gene matches: 16. In germline, CDR1 is SGHAT, CDR2 FQNNGV. The CDR3, as DNA: TGTGCCAGCAGCTCCTTAATCACGACAGGGATGGGGTACGAGCAGTACTTC. Its protein is CASSSLITTGMGYEQYF. Looking up the rest from reference TRBV11-2 and TRBJ2-7 gives the full variable domain: EAGVAQSPRYKIIEKRQSVAFWCNPISGHATLYWYQQILGQGPKLLIQFQNNGVVDDSQLPKDRFSAERLKGVDSTLKIQPAKLEDSAVYLCASSSLITTGMGYEQYFGPGTRLTVT.

The chain has TRBV5-1 and TRBJ2-5, with 13 bases that match TRBD2. With 0 bases clipped from V and 4 bases from J, the junction kept 3 bases outside the gene matches. The V gene's germline CDR1 is SGHRS and CDR2 YFSETQ. The CDR3 has 16 residues. The CDR3: CASSLELAGGPETQYF. The CDR3 coding sequence is TGCGCCAGCAGCTTGGAACTAGCGGGAGGGCCAGAGACCCAGTACTTC. The entire variable domain, with the rest obtained from reference TRBV5-1 and TRBJ2-5, is as follows: KAGVTQTPRYLIKTRGQQVTLSCSPISGHRSVSWYQQTPGQGLQFLFEYFSETQRNKGNFPGRFSGRQFSNSRSEMNVSTLELGDSALYLCASSLELAGGPETQYFGPGTRLLVL.

This chain uses TRBV30 with TRBJ2-5; 12 nucleotides agree with TRBD2. CDR1 is GTSNPN, CDR2 SVGIG, per germline (reference sequence). The ends lost 5 bases at V and 5 bases at J; junction bases unmatched: 0. The CDR3 sequence is 12 residues long. This CDR3 reads CAWGLAGETQYF. The DNA of the CDR3 is TGTGCCTGGGGACTAGCGGGGGAGACCCAGTACTTC.

V usage is TRBV2 and J usage is TRBJ2-1, with no clear D. The CDR3 runs to 12 residues. V gave up 1 base and J gave up 8 bases, with 6 bases separating them. Germline assignment: CDR1 SNHLY and CDR2 FYNNEI. CDR3: CASSEGFDEQFF. The CDR3 bases are TGTGCCAGCAGTGAAGGTTTCGATGAGCAGTTCTTC.

V is TRBV11-3 and J is TRBJ2-7; the match to TRBD1 covers 8 bases. Germline CDR1 is SGHNT and CDR2 is YENEEA. CDR3 length equals 14 residues. Trimming at V came to 1 base and at J to 2 bases, leaving 1 base not matched to a gene. CDR3 sequence (DNA): TGTGCCAGCAGCTTAGGGGACAGGACCTACGAGCAGTACTTC. Translation gives CASSLGDRTYEQYF.

The rearrangement joins TRBV19 to TRBJ2-4, with D perhaps TRBD1 (6 bases). Germline lookup yields CDR1 LNHDA and CDR2 SQIVND (reference sequence). The germline V and J ends were trimmed by 7 bases and 3 bases, with 10 bases remaining between them. The CDR3 length is 13 residues. CDR3 coding DNA: TGTGCCAGTAAGGACAGCTTCAAAAACATTCAGTACTTC. This encodes CASKDSFKNIQYF.

In DNA form, the CDR3 reads TGTGCCAGCAGAGGGGGCGGGCTCAATGAGCAGTTCTTC. Its translation: CASRGGGLNEQFF. V gene TRBV27 combines with J gene TRBJ2-1; 7 nucleotides agree with TRBD1. The trim removed 6 bases at V and 6 bases at J, leaving 5 bases unmatched. CDR3 size: 13 residues. Germline assignment: CDR1 MNHEY and CDR2 SMNVEV (reference sequence).

The rearrangement joins TRBV7-6 to TRBJ2-1, with a weak D call TRBD2 (6 bases). This CDR3 comprises 18 residues. V was trimmed by 4 bases and J by 1 base, leaving 20 bases between them. Germline values: CDR1 SGHVS, CDR2 FNYEAQ. Here the CDR3 DNA reads TGTGCCAGCAGCTCCCCCCTCGGGGCGGGGTCGTCCTACAATGAGCAGTTCTTC. Translated, it gives CASSSPLGAGSSYNEQFF.

V and J are TRBV19 and TRBJ2-1, with D possibly being TRBD2 (5 bases). With 7 bases removed from V and 6 bases from J, the gap between germline ends came to 22 bases. Per the germline V gene, CDR1 is LNHDA and CDR2 is SQIVND (reference sequence). The CDR3 contains 16 residues. This chain's CDR3 is CASTKTGLDSLNEQFF. The CDR3 nucleotides read TGTGCCAGTACGAAAACCGGACTGGATTCCCTCAATGAGCAGTTCTTC.

The chain combines TRBV5-1 with TRBJ1-1; D is perhaps TRBD1 (5 bases). The germline V gene has CDR1 SGHRS and CDR2 YFSETQ. V lost 0 bases to trimming and J lost 0 bases, with 15 bases between them. The CDR3 extends over 17 amino acids. DNA for the CDR3: TGCGCCAGCAGCTTGGCCCTAAGCAGGGACTTGAACACTGAAGCTTTCTTT. The encoded protein is CASSLALSRDLNTEAFF. Full variable domain (rest looked up from reference TRBV5-1 and TRBJ1-1): KAGVTQTPRYLIKTRGQQVTLSCSPISGHRSVSWYQQTPGQGLQFLFEYFSETQRNKGNFPGRFSGRQFSNSRSEMNVSTLELGDSALYLCASSLALSRDLNTEAFFGQGTRLTVV.

The chain is built from TRBV5-4 and TRBJ1-6, with 9 bases aligning to TRBD1. In germline, CDR1 is SGHNT, CDR2 YYREEE (reference sequence). CDR3 length: 16 amino acids. J gave up 9 bases and V 0 bases, and 7 bases lay outside the gene matches. CDR3 sequence: CASSLVVGTGRSPLHF. The CDR3 region has the DNA TGTGCCAGCAGCTTGGTAGTCGGGACAGGGCGTTCACCCCTCCACTTT.

This clone was recorded once. In DNA, the CDR3 is TGTGCCAGTAGTCTTCGACAGAGCTCCTACGAGCAGTACTTC. The encoded protein is CASSLRQSSYEQYF. This chain links TRBV19 with TRBJ2-7, with D possibly being TRBD1 (5 bases). Per germline, CDR1 LNHDA and CDR2 SQIVND (reference sequence). Trimming cost V 5 bases and J 0 bases, with 11 bases left between them. The CDR3 totals 14 residues. The entire variable domain, with the rest obtained from reference TRBV19 and TRBJ2-7, is as follows: DGGITQSPKYLFRKEGQNVTLSCEQNLNHDAMYWYRQDPGQGLRLIYYSQIVNDFQKGDIAEGYSVSREKKESFPLTVTSAQKNPTAFYLCASSLRQSSYEQYFGPGTRLTVT.

V is TRBV15 and J is TRBJ1-2, with D possibly matching TRBD1 (5 bases). Trimming took off 7 bases at V and 7 bases at J, with 22 bases between the two ends. The CDR3 runs 15 residues. CDR1 is LNHNV, CDR2 YYDKDF, per germline (reference sequence). The CDR3 loop reads CATTRVADGGSGYTF. CDR3 DNA: TGTGCCACCACCCGGGTTGCAGACGGGGGGTCTGGCTACACCTTC.

The chain carries TRBV10-3 and TRBJ1-5; TRBD1 matches 7 bases. V shed 3 bases and J 5 bases; nucleotides not matched to a gene: 7. The CDR3 has 15 amino acids. CDR1 and CDR2 (germline): ENHRY, SYGVKD. Here the CDR3 DNA reads TGTGCCATCAGTGAATACAGGACAGGCTATCAGCCCCAGCATTTT. This encodes CAISEYRTGYQPQHF.

This clone was counted a few times. This chain joins TRBV12-3 or TRBV12-4 and TRBJ1-1, with D unclear. V was clipped by 6 bases and J by 10 bases, with 15 bases between them. The CDR3 has 12 amino acids. CDR3 amino acids: CASSHAGERAFF. The CDR3 nucleotides read TGTGCCAGCAGCCACGCGGGCGAACGAGCTTTCTTT.

V and J are TRBV28 and TRBJ2-3; perhaps TRBD2 as D (7 bases). The CDR3 is made up of 15 amino acids. Germline CDR1 and CDR2: MDHEN and SYDVKM. V was trimmed by 2 bases and J by 2 bases, leaving 11 bases between them. The CDR3 loop reads CASSLTGGPTDTQYF. In nucleotides, the CDR3 is TGTGCCAGCAGTTTAACGGGGGGCCCCACAGATACGCAGTATTTT. The full variable domain, completed using reference TRBV28 and TRBJ2-3, is DVKVTQSSRYLVKRTGEKVFLECVQDMDHENMFWYRQDPGLGLRLIYFSYDVKMKEKGDIPEGYSVSREKKERFSLILESASTNQTSMYLCASSLTGGPTDTQYFGPGTRLTVL.

This clone came up once. This chain joins TRBV28 and TRBJ2-4; TRBD1 matches at 9 bases. This CDR3 has 17 amino acids. With V trimmed by 0 bases and J by 3 bases, 6 bases remained unmatched. Germline loops: CDR1 MDHEN, CDR2 SYDVKM. The CDR3: CASSLWGQGGGKNIQYF. In nucleotides, the CDR3 is TGTGCCAGCAGTTTATGGGGACAGGGAGGGGGCAAAAACATTCAGTACTTC.

The chain couples TRBV2 to TRBJ1-4, with unresolved D. The germline V and J ends were trimmed by 1 base and 0 bases, with 9 bases remaining between them. The V gene's germline CDR1 is SNHLY and CDR2 FYNNEI. This CDR3 spans 16 amino acids. The CDR3 region has the DNA TGTGCCAGCAGTGAAGACAGCCCTGCAACTAATGAAAAACTGTTTTTT. It codes for CASSEDSPATNEKLFF.

This chain uses TRBV11-2 with TRBJ1-1, with D perhaps TRBD1 (6 bases). The CDR3 loop spans 14 amino acids. The V gene lost 4 bases and the J gene lost 3 bases, with 12 bases spanning the gap. Germline loops: CDR1 SGHAT, CDR2 FQNNGV. CDR3: CASSYRVGDTEAFF. The CDR3 bases are TGTGCCAGCAGCTACAGGGTAGGGGACACTGAAGCTTTCTTT.

CDR3 amino acids: CASSLDSRNEKLFF. The CDR3 nucleotides read TGTGCCAGCAGCTTAGACAGCCGGAATGAAAAACTGTTTTTT. The V gene is TRBV7-2, the J gene TRBJ1-4; D gene uncertain. This CDR3 region has 14 residues. With 1 base removed from V and 5 bases from J, the gap between germline ends came to 8 bases. In germline, CDR1 is SGHTA, CDR2 FQGNSA.